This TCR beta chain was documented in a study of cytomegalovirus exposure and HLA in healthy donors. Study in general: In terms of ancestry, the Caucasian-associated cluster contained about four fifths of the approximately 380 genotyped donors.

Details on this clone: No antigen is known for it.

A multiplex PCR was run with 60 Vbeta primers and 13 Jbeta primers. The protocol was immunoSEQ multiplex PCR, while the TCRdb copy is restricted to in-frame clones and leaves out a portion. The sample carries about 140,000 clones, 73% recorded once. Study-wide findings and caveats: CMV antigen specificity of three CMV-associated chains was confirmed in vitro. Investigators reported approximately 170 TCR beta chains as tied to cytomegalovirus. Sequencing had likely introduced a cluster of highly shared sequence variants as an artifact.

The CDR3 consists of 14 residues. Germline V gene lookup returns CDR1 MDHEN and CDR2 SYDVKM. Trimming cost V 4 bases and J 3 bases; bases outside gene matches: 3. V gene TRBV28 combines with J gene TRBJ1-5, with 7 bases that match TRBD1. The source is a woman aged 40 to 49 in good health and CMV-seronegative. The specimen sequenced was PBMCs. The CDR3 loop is CASSSGQPNQPQHF. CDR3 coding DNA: TGTGCCAGCAGTTCGGGACAGCCCAATCAGCCCCAGCATTTT. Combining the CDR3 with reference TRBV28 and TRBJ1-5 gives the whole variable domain DVKVTQSSRYLVKRTGEKVFLECVQDMDHENMFWYRQDPGLGLRLIYFSYDVKMKEKGDIPEGYSVSREKKERFSLILESASTNQTSMYLCASSSGQPNQPQHFGDGTRLSIL.